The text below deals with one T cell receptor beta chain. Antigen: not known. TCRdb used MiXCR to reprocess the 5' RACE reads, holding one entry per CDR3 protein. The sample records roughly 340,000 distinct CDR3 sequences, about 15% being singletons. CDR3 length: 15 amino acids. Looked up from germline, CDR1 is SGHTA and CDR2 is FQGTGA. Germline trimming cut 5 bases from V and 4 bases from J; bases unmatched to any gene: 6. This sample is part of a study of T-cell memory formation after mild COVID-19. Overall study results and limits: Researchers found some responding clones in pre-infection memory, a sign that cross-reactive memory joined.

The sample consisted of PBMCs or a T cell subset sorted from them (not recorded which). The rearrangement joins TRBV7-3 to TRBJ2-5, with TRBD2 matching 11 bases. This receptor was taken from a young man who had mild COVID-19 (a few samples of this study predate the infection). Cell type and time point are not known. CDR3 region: CASSISGGAGETQYF. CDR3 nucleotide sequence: TGTGCCAGCAGCATTAGCGGGGGGGCTGGAGAGACCCAGTACTTC.